These 15 T cell receptor beta chains share one sample of origin, sequenced in a study of OX40 agonist ivuxolimab in advanced cancers. The method was immunoSEQ multiplex PCR; TCRdb's version includes in-frame clones alone and lacks a portion of them. The data hold just under 45,000 clones, with 75% to 85% observed a single time. The sample was CD4+ or CD8+ T cells sorted from blood, taken in a trial of the OX40 agonist ivuxolimab. The receptor source for this set is an adult with an advanced solid tumor such as melanoma, head and neck, liver or kidney cancer.

This clone was observed many times. The J gene is TRBJ1-5, the V gene TRBV30; D is ambiguous. The V and J ends lost 1 base and 2 bases respectively, with 6 bases between them. The CDR3 length is 13 residues. Germline V gene lookup returns CDR1 GTSNPN and CDR2 SVGIG (reference sequence). The CDR3 DNA reads as TGTGCCTGGAGTGCAAATGGCAATCAGCCCCAGCATTTT. This sequence encodes CAWSANGNQPQHF.

The chain joins TRBV4-1 to TRBJ2-2; D not resolved. V lost 4 bases and J lost 0, with 9 bases in between. Germline V CDR1 and CDR2: MGHRA, YSYEKL. The CDR3 length is 15 residues. The CDR3 is CASSPQLANTGELFF. CDR3 coding DNA: TGCGCCAGCAGCCCCCAGCTCGCGAACACCGGGGAGCTGTTTTTT.

This chain joins TRBV5-1 and TRBJ1-1, with 7 bases matching TRBD1. Germline lookup yields CDR1 SGHRS and CDR2 YFSETQ. Unmatched junction bases numbered 8, after V lost 0 bases and J lost 3 bases. The CDR3 contains 16 residues. The CDR3 DNA is TGCGCCAGCAGCTTGGAACCCACAGGGGCCGACACTGAAGCTTTCTTT. It is translated as CASSLEPTGADTEAFF.

The J gene is TRBJ2-7, the V gene TRBV25-1; D unclear. The germline CDR1 and CDR2 sequences are MGHDK and SYGVNS. V was pared by 3 bases and J by 5 bases, with 11 bases between. The CDR3 length is 13 residues. The CDR3 region is CASSEAGLNEQYF. The CDR3 DNA is TGTGCCAGCAGTGAGGCAGGTCTGAACGAGCAGTACTTC.

V and J are TRBV4-3 and TRBJ1-3, with D possibly being TRBD1 (6 bases). Germline V gene data show CDR1 as LGHNA and CDR2 as YSLEER. This CDR3 contains 18 residues. With 1 base removed from V and 1 base from J, the gap between germline ends came to 17 bases. The CDR3 DNA sequence: TGCGCCAGCAGCCAAGCCGGGGGGCAGGGAGAGTCTGGAAACACCATATATTTT. It codes for CASSQAGGQGESGNTIYF.

CDR3 sequence: CLERRDTEAFF. The DNA for the CDR3 is TGCCTGGAGCGGCGGGACACTGAAGCTTTCTTT. The chain couples TRBV29-1 to TRBJ1-1; D is unclear. This CDR3 has 11 amino acids. Germline loops: CDR1 SQVTM, CDR2 ANQGSEA.

V and J are TRBV7-2 and TRBJ1-4; D unclear. Per the germline V gene, CDR1 is SGHTA and CDR2 is FQGNSA. The V gene lost 1 base and the J gene lost 4 bases, with 10 bases spanning the gap. The CDR3 length is 15 residues. The CDR3 protein is CASSLDGVGNEKLFF. For the CDR3, the DNA is TGTGCCAGCAGCTTAGACGGGGTCGGTAATGAAAAACTGTTTTTT. Looking up the rest from reference TRBV7-2 and TRBJ1-4 gives the full variable domain: GAGVSQSPSNKVTEKGKDVELRCDPISGHTALYWYRQSLGQGLEFLIYFQGNSAPDKSGLPSDRFSAERTGGSVSTLTIQRTQQEDSAVYLCASSLDGVGNEKLFFGSGTQLSVL.

V and J are TRBV4-3 and TRBJ1-1, with 7 bases that match TRBD1. The germline V gene encodes CDR1 LGHNA and CDR2 YSLEER. The CDR3 runs to 12 residues. V trimming: 1 base; J trimming: 8 bases; junction bases outside the gene matches: 1. CDR3 protein: CASSQGTGEAFF. CDR3 in DNA: TGCGCCAGCAGCCAAGGGACAGGCGAAGCTTTCTTT.

This clone has a handful of counts. The gene calls are TRBV5-1 and TRBJ2-2; no clear D. V was shortened by 1 base and J by 7 bases, with 23 bases between the two germline ends. Germline V gives CDR1 SGHRS, CDR2 YFSETQ. The CDR3 is 18 residues long. As DNA, the CDR3 is TGCGCCAGCAGCTTGATGGGCGACAATACTTACCTCGACGGGGAGCTGTTTTTT. It specifies CASSLMGDNTYLDGELFF. The variable domain in full, completed from reference TRBV5-1 and TRBJ2-2, reads KAGVTQTPRYLIKTRGQQVTLSCSPISGHRSVSWYQQTPGQGLQFLFEYFSETQRNKGNFPGRFSGRQFSNSRSEMNVSTLELGDSALYLCASSLMGDNTYLDGELFFGEGSRLTVL.

The gene calls are TRBV6-1 and TRBJ2-7; D is tentatively TRBD1 or TRBD2 (6 bases each). V lost 10 bases, J lost 7 bases, and 23 bases lay in between. This CDR3 contains 14 residues. Germline V gene data show CDR1 as MNHNS and CDR2 as SASEGT. CDR3 residues: CATQTSYGGGEQYF. The CDR3 region has the DNA TGTGCCACCCAGACCTCCTACGGGGGCGGGGAGCAGTACTTC.

The chain recombines TRBV28 with TRBJ1-3; D possibly corresponds to TRBD1 (5 bases). Germline assignment: CDR1 MDHEN and CDR2 SYDVKM. Trimming took 8 bases from V and 1 from J, leaving 15 bases between them. This CDR3 has 15 amino acids. CDR3 loop: CASARGRNSGNTIYF. CDR3 nucleotides: TGTGCCAGCGCCCGGGGGAGGAATTCTGGAAACACCATATATTTT.

V and J are TRBV5-4 and TRBJ2-3; 9 bases are shared with TRBD2. After removal of 0 bases from V and 1 base from J, the junction contained 3 bases not matched to a gene. The CDR3 has 16 residues. Germline lookup yields CDR1 SGHNT and CDR2 YYREEE (reference sequence). The DNA of the CDR3 is TGTGCCAGCAGCTTGGTTAGCGGGAGCCGCACAGATACGCAGTATTTT. Translated, it gives CASSLVSGSRTDTQYF.

A single count supports this clone. The rearrangement links TRBV5-1 to TRBJ1-1; no firm D call. With 0 bases removed from V and 6 bases from J, the gap between germline ends came to 15 bases. Per the germline V gene, CDR1 is SGHRS and CDR2 is YFSETQ. The CDR3 has 15 residues. CDR3 residues: CASSLGQPLGAEAFF. CDR3 nucleotides: TGCGCCAGCAGCTTGGGGCAGCCCCTTGGGGCTGAAGCTTTCTTT.

V gene TRBV7-9 combines with J gene TRBJ2-1; D might be TRBD2 (5 bases). The CDR3 totals 15 residues. Trimming removed 5 bases at V and 0 bases at J, with 11 bases between. The V gene's germline CDR1 is SEHNR and CDR2 FQNEAQ (reference sequence). Written as DNA, the CDR3 is TGTGCCAGCAGCCGCCGAGGGAGCTCCTACAATGAGCAGTTCTTC. It translates to CASSRRGSSYNEQFF.

V and J are TRBV11-2 and TRBJ2-2, with 8 bases lining up with TRBD2. The J segment lost 6 bases and the V segment lost 0 bases, leaving 9 bases of the junction unmatched. The CDR3 consists of 17 residues. The germline CDR1 and CDR2 sequences are SGHAT and FQNNGV. DNA of the CDR3: TGTGCCAGCAGCTTAGATTCTGCGGGAGGAAGGGCCGGGGAGCTGTTTTTT. The encoded protein is CASSLDSAGGRAGELFF.